The rows below give T cell receptor beta chains drawn from one sample of a study of blood T cell repertoires in COVID-19. Sequenced by immunoSEQ multiplex PCR; TCRdb stores in-frame clones only, minus some. The sample yields under 300,000 clones, around 87% seen once. The sequenced material came from peripheral blood. Source of these receptors: a man between 60 and 70 years old who had recovered from COVID-19. Both conserved end residues are part of each CDR3. The order of the fields is D gene, J gene, V gene, CDR3 protein. The D gene is left open where the match is weak.

D: -
J: TRBJ1-2
V: TRBV6-4
CDR3: CASGDRINGYTF

D: -
J: TRBJ1-5
V: TRBV6-5
CDR3: CASQGYYSNQPQHF

D: TRBD1
J: TRBJ2-2
V: TRBV18
CDR3: CASSPGQGKPGELFF

D: -
J: TRBJ1-4
V: TRBV7-9
CDR3: CASSLGRTTNEKLFF

D: TRBD1
J: TRBJ2-1
V: TRBV19
CDR3: CASSSGTGGKNEQFF

D: TRBD1
J: TRBJ1-6
V: TRBV2
CDR3: CASRSRDRGLNSPLHF

D: TRBD1
J: TRBJ2-3
V: TRBV5-5
CDR3: CASSSGQLVTDTQYF

D: TRBD2
J: TRBJ2-3
V: TRBV24-1
CDR3: CATSDRLAGADTQYF

D: -
J: TRBJ2-3
V: TRBV18
CDR3: CASSPEEYDTQYF

D: -
J: TRBJ1-1
V: TRBV27
CDR3: CASSFGRPNTEAFF

D: TRBD1
J: TRBJ1-1
V: TRBV6-5
CDR3: CASIEGTGGNTEAFF

D: -
J: TRBJ1-1
V: TRBV14
CDR3: CASSSNTIEAFF

D: -
J: TRBJ1-1
V: TRBV6-6
CDR3: CASSPYPLTEMNTEAFF

D: -
J: TRBJ1-5
V: TRBV11-2
CDR3: CASSLKIGGHRDQPQHF

D: -
J: TRBJ2-2
V: TRBV10-1
CDR3: CASSDGQLGAGELFF

D: -
J: TRBJ1-1
V: TRBV27
CDR3: CASSLEGRTEAFF

D: -
J: TRBJ2-6
V: TRBV24-1
CDR3: CATSDPGVPGANVLTF

D: -
J: TRBJ2-5
V: TRBV6-5
CDR3: CASRGRGGQETQYF

D: -
J: TRBJ1-5
V: TRBV30
CDR3: CAWSVQSNQPQHF

D: TRBD1
J: TRBJ2-7
V: TRBV7-9
CDR3: CASSLSQGVYEQYF

D: -
J: TRBJ1-2
V: TRBV12-3/TRBV12-4
CDR3: CASSFMSGGYTF

D: -
J: TRBJ1-6
V: TRBV6-5
CDR3: CASSYRGSSYNSPLHF

D: TRBD1
J: TRBJ1-2
V: TRBV6-1
CDR3: CASSEEGATYGYTF

D: -
J: TRBJ1-5
V: TRBV7-9
CDR3: CASSPEGPSNQPQHF

D: TRBD1
J: TRBJ2-3
V: TRBV6-1
CDR3: CASSERQGITDTQYF

D: TRBD2
J: TRBJ2-7
V: TRBV5-1
CDR3: CASRSSGGSTYEQYF

D: -
J: TRBJ1-6
V: TRBV6-5
CDR3: CASSYSEDSRNSPLHF